Listed below are T cell receptor beta chains from one sample, sequenced in a study of T cells expressing NK-cell markers. From the 5' RACE reads, TCRdb lists one entry per CDR3 protein and no DNA. The sample totals over 120,000 distinct CDR3 sequences. Sequencing was done on a sample of blood T cells: a sorted CD56 or NKG2C T cell subset, CD4+ or CD8+ T cells, or bulk PBMC T cells (not recorded which). The receptors were gathered from a man between 18 and 35 years old in good health. Each CDR3 is given with its conserved first and last residue.

v_gene	j_gene	CDR3aa
TRBV4-3	TRBJ2-7	CASSPAPNYEQYF
TRBV6-1	TRBJ2-7	CASSESRDRSYEQYF
TRBV5-5	TRBJ2-7	CASSLGGYYEQYF
TRBV5-5	TRBJ2-7	CASSFSGGPYEQYF
TRBV7-6	TRBJ2-1	CASSLYSQRETGEQFF
TRBV5-5	TRBJ2-7	CASSGDRSYEQYF
TRBV13	TRBJ2-7	CASSPSPDRGDEQYF
TRBV11-2	TRBJ2-2	CASSLSGATGELFF
TRBV28	TRBJ2-5	CASSLSSQGETQYF
TRBV5-6	TRBJ2-7	CASSSGYGWGVYEQYF
TRBV25-1	TRBJ2-7	CASSPGVEQYF
TRBV19	TRBJ2-1	CASSIYSEGNEQFF
TRBV6-1	TRBJ2-2	CASSPPFRDWVTGELFF
TRBV19	TRBJ1-5	CASENRDYSNQPQHF
TRBV7-2	TRBJ2-2	CASSSVYTGELFF
TRBV5-1	TRBJ2-5	CASSLLRDEYQETQYF
TRBV6-1	TRBJ2-7	CASSDLGQGSVEYF
TRBV20-1	TRBJ2-1	CSARDLIRDYNNEQFF
TRBV13	TRBJ2-1	CASSSPSERETYNEQFF
TRBV24-1	TRBJ2-1	CATSETGGNEQFF
TRBV7-2	TRBJ2-1	CASSSTSAYNEQFF
TRBV10-2	TRBJ2-3	CASTLGAVGTDTQYF
TRBV18	TRBJ1-2	CASSLGTASNYGYTF
TRBV6-4	TRBJ2-1	CASSDSAKSSYNEQFF
TRBV29-1	TRBJ2-1	CSVEWREGPDNEQFF
TRBV19	TRBJ2-5	CASSIFYTGLAGSNVQETQYF
TRBV6-5	TRBJ1-3	CASSPTTSGNTIYF
TRBV14	TRBJ1-3	CASSQDETDTIYF
TRBV18	TRBJ2-1	CASSPPAGGPYEQFF
TRBV29-1	TRBJ1-1	CSVDSRGEAFF
TRBV7-9	TRBJ2-1	CASSLLSGRGDEQFF
TRBV27	TRBJ1-6	CASSGSSYNSPLHF
TRBV12-5	TRBJ2-1	CASGWNLDRGTHEQFF
TRBV5-6	TRBJ1-2	CASSPSNTYGYTF
TRBV20-1	TRBJ2-1	CSAIEPSSNEQFF
TRBV4-1	TRBJ2-5	CASSLVGDHETQYF
TRBV25-1	TRBJ1-1	CASSEYSPPGAGGTEAFF
TRBV20-1	TRBJ2-3	CSADTGDMADTQYF
TRBV12-3/TRBV12-4	TRBJ1-2	CATIIGGGGGGYTF
TRBV10-3	TRBJ1-5	CAISGGRDQPQHF
TRBV5-4	TRBJ1-1	CASSLQGEAFF
TRBV12-3/TRBV12-4	TRBJ2-7	CASSFEGLHYEQYF
TRBV12-3/TRBV12-4	TRBJ2-3	CASSIGTGTFAYTDTQYF
TRBV14	TRBJ2-1	CASSLTGVNEQFF
TRBV7-9	TRBJ2-3	CASSPKAGESTDTQYF
TRBV12-3/TRBV12-4	TRBJ1-4	CASSLAFGRDEKLFF
TRBV10-3	TRBJ2-1	CAISGSGTSFVNEQFF
TRBV24-1	TRBJ2-2	CATSDLLQGGGELFF
TRBV27	TRBJ1-5	CASSSGPSNGPQHF
TRBV12-3/TRBV12-4	TRBJ2-3	CASSFRQSTDTQYF
TRBV7-9	TRBJ2-1	CASSSTDLADRSYEQFF
TRBV7-8	TRBJ1-1	CASHRFEGIEAMNTEAFF
TRBV11-3	TRBJ2-3	CASRGGGASTDTQYF
TRBV2	TRBJ2-3	CAVWGPAGITDTQYF